This is a list of T cell receptor beta chains from one sample in a study of Graves' ophthalmopathy and Graves' hyperthyroidism. TCRdb re-derived calls from the multiplex PCR reads in MiXCR, one entry per CDR3 protein. The sample holds around 1,000,000 distinct CDR3 sequences; less than 45% are singletons and the top ten take around 10%. Sequenced sample: peripheral blood or thyroid tissue (not recorded which). The receptors shown here come from an adult man with Graves' hyperthyroidism. Both conserved end residues are part of each CDR3. A D gene is named only where the DNA matches it firmly. Where a row states a size, it is once, few, many or the class of an expanded clone; other rows omit it.

TRBV11-2	NA	TRBJ1-5	NA	CASSPGGRGAQQSQHF	TGTGCCAGCAGCCCGGGCGGTCGGGGCGCCCAGCAGTCCCAGCATTTT
TRBV27	TRBD1	TRBJ2-5	NA	CASSHRQGRQTQYF	TGTGCCAGCAGCCACAGACAGGGGAGGCAGACCCAGTACTTC
TRBV7-9	NA	TRBJ1-2	NA	CASSLEGQPYGYTF	TGTGCCAGCAGCTTAGAAGGACAGCCCTATGGCTACACCTTC
TRBV2	NA	TRBJ2-5	once	CAWSVGQRVQETQYF	TGTGCCTGGAGTGTAGGACAGCGAGTTCAAGAGACCCAGTACTTC
TRBV24-1	NA	TRBJ1-1	NA	CATSVGWAGAFF	TGTGCCACCAGTGTCGGATGGGCTGGAGCTTTCTTT
TRBV6-5	NA	TRBJ1-4	few	CASSYEGSTSEKLFF	TGTGCCAGCAGTTACGAGGGTTCGACTTCGGAAAAACTGTTTTTT
TRBV2	NA	TRBJ1-1	few	CASSSDDLHPKAFF	TGTGCCAGCAGTTCGGACGATCTCCATCCCAAAGCTTTCTTT
TRBV7-2	TRBD1	TRBJ2-2	many	CASSLVRGGRDTGELFF	TGTGCCAGCAGCTTAGTTCGAGGGGGCAGGGACACCGGGGAGCTGTTTTTT
TRBV9	NA	TRBJ1-2	NA	CASSVDVGASGYTF	TGTGCCAGCAGCGTAGATGTAGGGGCTTCTGGCTACACCTTC
TRBV29-1	NA	TRBJ1-1	many	CSAELRGTEAFF	TGCAGCGCTGAACTGCGGGGCACTGAAGCTTTCTTT
TRBV30	TRBD1	TRBJ1-2	NA	CAWSVQGAGLSYGYTF	TGTGCCTGGAGTGTCCAGGGGGCGGGTCTCTCCTATGGCTACACCTTC
TRBV7-9	TRBD1	TRBJ2-5	NA	CASSPLGQLETQYF	TGTGCCAGCAGCCCCTTGGGACAGTTGGAGACCCAGTACTTC
TRBV12-3/TRBV12-4	NA	TRBJ2-5	NA	CASSFLGGAGETQYF	TGTGCCAGCAGTTTTTTGGGGGGGGCAGGAGAGACCCAGTACTTC
TRBV7-8	TRBD1	TRBJ2-5	NA	CASIEGQGAGETQYF	TGTGCCAGCATCGAGGGGCAGGGGGCGGGGGAGACCCAGTACTTC
TRBV5-1	NA	TRBJ2-7	many	CASSLSAETYEQYF	TGCGCCAGCAGCTTGTCAGCGGAGACCTACGAGCAGTACTTC
TRBV10-3	TRBD1	TRBJ1-6	NA	CAISGGGQGGSPLHF	TGTGCCATCAGTGGTGGGGGGCAGGGGGGCTCACCCCTCCACTTT
TRBV20-1	NA	TRBJ2-7	few	CSANFPAVGPGAPYEQYF	NA
TRBV10-3	TRBD2	TRBJ2-5	NA	CAISESTSGGAQETQYF	TGTGCCATCAGTGAGTCGACTAGCGGGGGGGCACAAGAGACCCAGTACTTC
TRBV20-1	TRBD1	TRBJ1-2	many	CSATRTGEKGGYTF	TGCAGTGCTACCCGGACAGGGGAGAAAGGAGGCTACACCTTC
TRBV10-3	NA	TRBJ1-2	few	CAIKREGGTGVGYTF	TGTGCCATCAAGCGGGAGGGGGGGACCGGGGTTGGCTACACCTTC
TRBV25-1	NA	TRBJ2-1	NA	CASSEYGVGDEQFF	TGTGCCAGCAGTGAATACGGGGTGGGCGATGAGCAGTTCTTC
TRBV15	TRBD1	TRBJ2-7	many	CATSRERTGAYEQYF	TGTGCCACCAGCAGAGAACGGACAGGGGCCTACGAGCAGTACTTC
TRBV7-8	TRBD2	TRBJ2-7	few	CASSAVAGGGYEQYF	TGTGCCAGCAGCGCGGTAGCGGGAGGGGGGTACGAGCAGTACTTC
TRBV2	TRBD1	TRBJ2-2	few	CASRTTGENTGELFF	TGTGCCAGCAGGACGACAGGGGAGAACACCGGGGAGCTGTTTTTT
TRBV7-2	TRBD2	TRBJ2-5	NA	CASSLSGGWNIRYF	TGTGCCAGCAGCCTCAGCGGGGGGTGGAACATTCGGTACTTC
TRBV2	NA	TRBJ2-7	many	CASRNGWEQYF	TGTGCCAGCAGGAACGGGTGGGAGCAGTACTTC
TRBV11-2	NA	TRBJ2-5	NA	CASSLDDAQPQYF	TGTGCCAGCAGCTTGGACGACGCTCAGCCCCAGTACTTC
TRBV25-1	NA	TRBJ2-7	NA	CASSLGGGVGLEQYF	TGTGCCAGCAGTTTAGGGGGGGGGGTTGGTCTCGAGCAGTACTTC